These T cell receptor beta chains were read from a single sample in a study of shared clonotypes between healthy human individuals. Data came from immunoSEQ multiplex PCR; TCRdb stores just in-frame clones and leaves some out. The sample has 1.4 million to 1.5 million clones, approximately 97% seen once. The sequenced sample was naive CD4+ T cells sorted from blood. The receptors originated from a young man in good health. CDR3s include the opening cysteine and the closing phenylalanine or tryptophan. Each record gives: D gene, J gene, V gene, clone size, CDR3 protein, CDR3 DNA. D genes are given only for firm matches. Only some rows state a clone size, as once, few, many or a class for expanded clones.

NA,TRBJ2-3,TRBV18,NA,CASSASDTQYF,TGTGCCAGCTCAGCCTCAGATACGCAGTATTTT
NA,TRBJ2-3,TRBV18,NA,CASSGFSTDTQYF,TGTGCCAGCTCAGGTTTCAGCACAGATACGCAGTATTTT
NA,TRBJ2-5,TRBV18,NA,CASSARTASQETQYF,TGTGCCAGCTCGGCCCGGACTGCCTCTCAAGAGACCCAGTACTTC
NA,TRBJ2-1,TRBV5-1,NA,CASTLNYNEQFF,TGCGCCAGCACCTTGAACTACAATGAGCAGTTCTTC
TRBD2,TRBJ2-1,TRBV28,NA,CASSSPGTSGRAMASYNEQFF,TGTGCCAGCAGTTCACCAGGGACTAGCGGGAGGGCCATGGCATCCTACAATGAGCAGTTCTTC
TRBD1,TRBJ1-3,TRBV5-4,once,CASSSRQGARGNTIYF,TGTGCCAGCAGCTCGCGCCAGGGGGCGCGCGGAAACACCATATATTTT
TRBD1,TRBJ2-5,TRBV7-9,NA,CASSLAGQGAETQYF,TGTGCCAGCAGCTTAGCAGGGCAGGGGGCAGAGACCCAGTACTTC
NA,TRBJ1-5,TRBV6-5,NA,CASSYSGRGGQPQHF,TGTGCCAGCAGTTACTCTGGCAGGGGTGGTCAGCCCCAGCATTTT
TRBD2,TRBJ2-1,TRBV28,NA,CASSVSAGALYNEQFF,TGTGCCAGCAGCGTCTCGGCGGGAGCTTTGTACAATGAGCAGTTCTTC
TRBD2,TRBJ2-5,TRBV29-1,NA,CSVGTSGRALGETQYF,TGCAGCGTCGGGACTAGCGGGAGGGCGCTAGGGGAGACCCAGTACTTC
TRBD1,TRBJ2-1,TRBV5-1,NA,CASSYGTADNEQFF,TGCGCCAGCAGCTACGGGACAGCCGACAATGAGCAGTTCTTC
NA,TRBJ1-1,TRBV15,NA,CATSKNTEAFF,TGTGCCACCAGCAAGAACACTGAAGCTTTCTTT
TRBD1,TRBJ1-5,TRBV5-5,NA,CASSFTGGDQPQHF,TGTGCCAGCAGCTTCACAGGGGGAGATCAGCCCCAGCATTTT
NA,TRBJ2-1,TRBV28,NA,CASRETRAHNEQFF,TGTGCCAGCAGGGAGACTAGGGCTCACAATGAGCAGTTCTTC
NA,TRBJ1-5,TRBV19,NA,CASSIGTANRPQPQHF,TGTGCCAGTAGTATAGGAACAGCCAACCGTCCTCAGCCCCAGCATTTT
TRBD2,TRBJ2-2,TRBV14,once,CASSQGQAGGLSGELFF,TGTGCCAGCAGCCAAGGCCAGGCGGGAGGGCTCTCCGGGGAGCTGTTTTTT
TRBD1,TRBJ2-1,TRBV10-3,NA,CAISVTGQGADEQFF,TGTGCCATCAGTGTAACGGGACAGGGGGCAGATGAGCAGTTCTTC
NA,TRBJ2-1,TRBV10-3,NA,CAISEGPRGNEQFF,TGTGCCATCAGTGAGGGCCCTCGGGGCAATGAGCAGTTCTTC
NA,TRBJ1-1,TRBV7-8,NA,CASSLAWNTEAFF,TGTGCCAGCAGCTTAGCGTGGAACACTGAAGCTTTCTTT
NA,TRBJ2-1,TRBV10-3,NA,CAISDQVGAGRYNEQFF,TGTGCCATCAGTGACCAAGTAGGGGCTGGCCGATACAATGAGCAGTTCTTC
NA,TRBJ2-7,TRBV6-5,NA,CASRKTEPEQYF,TGTGCCAGCAGAAAGACAGAACCCGAGCAGTACTTC
NA,TRBJ1-2,TRBV5-1,NA,CASSLVRDYGYTF,TGCGCCAGCAGCTTGGTTCGGGACTATGGCTACACCTTC
TRBD2,TRBJ2-7,TRBV2,many,CASSPGLADYYEQYF,TGTGCCAGCAGCCCGGGACTAGCGGATTACTACGAGCAGTACTTC
NA,TRBJ2-7,TRBV19,NA,CASSKGPQSYEQYF,TGTGCCAGTAGTAAGGGGCCTCAATCCTACGAGCAGTACTTC